Listed below are T cell receptor beta chains from one sample, sequenced in a study of siplizumab effects on memory and regulatory T cells. Clones were sequenced by immunoSEQ multiplex PCR, and TCRdb holds only the in-frame ones, with some missing. The sample lists more than 75,000 clones, 95% to 97% occurring once. Sample: naive CD4+ T cells sorted from blood. The receptors were sampled from a human donor in good health. Both conserved end residues are part of each CDR3. The D gene is left open where the match is weak. Clone sizes are given selectively: once, few, many, or a class where the clone is expanded.

j_call	v_call	d_call	clone_size	cdr3_nt	cdr3_aa
TRBJ2-6	TRBV19	-	-	TGTGCCAGTAGTATATCAGTCTCTGGGGCCAACGTCCTGACTTTC	CASSISVSGANVLTF
TRBJ1-1	TRBV5-6	TRBD1	-	TGTGCCAGCAGCTTGAGGGGACAGGGAGCGCCTGAAGCTTTCTTT	CASSLRGQGAPEAFF
TRBJ2-2	TRBV7-9	-	-	TGTGCCAGCAGCTTAAGGTCAGGTGACACCGGGGAGCTGTTTTTT	CASSLRSGDTGELFF
TRBJ2-3	TRBV4-3	TRBD2	-	TGCGCCAGCAGCTCATCGGGGGGGGTGACAGATACGCAGTATTTT	CASSSSGGVTDTQYF
TRBJ2-2	TRBV5-1	TRBD1	-	TGCGCCAGCAGTCCGGGACAGGGGGCAAGTGGCGGGGAGCTGTTTTTT	CASSPGQGASGGELFF
TRBJ1-2	TRBV5-4	-	-	TGTGCCAGCAGTTTTATTGCCGGAAACTATGGCTACACCTTC	CASSFIAGNYGYTF
TRBJ2-5	TRBV5-1	-	-	TGCGCCAGCAGCGCAGGGGGGGGAGAGACCCAGTACTTC	CASSAGGGETQYF
TRBJ1-2	TRBV30	-	-	TGTGCCTGGAGTGTAAGATCGGGGAACTATGGCTACACCTTC	CAWSVRSGNYGYTF
TRBJ1-1	TRBV18	TRBD1	-	TGTGCCAGCTCACCACCCGTAGGACAGGGAAATACTGAAGCTTTCTTT	CASSPPVGQGNTEAFF
TRBJ2-1	TRBV13	-	-	TGTGCCAGCAGCCTACACTTCGGGGGGCCCTGGAACAATGAGCAGTTCTTC	CASSLHFGGPWNNEQFF
TRBJ1-3	TRBV30	-	-	TGTGCCTGGAGTGTAAAGGCAGGGGGAAACACCATATATTTT	CAWSVKAGGNTIYF
TRBJ2-1	TRBV2	TRBD2	-	TGTGCCAGCAGGAAACTAGCGGGGGGGTCCTACAATGAGCAGTTCTTC	CASRKLAGGSYNEQFF
TRBJ2-3	TRBV7-9	TRBD2	-	TGTGCCAGCAGCTTGAGACGCGGACTAGCGGGGGATGGAGATACGCAGTATTTT	CASSLRRGLAGDGDTQYF
TRBJ2-2	TRBV4-2	TRBD2	-	TGTGCCAGCAGACCCGGGACTAGCGGGGGGGCGGCCGGGGAGCTGTTTTTT	CASRPGTSGGAAGELFF
TRBJ1-1	TRBV27	-	-	TGTGCCAGCAGTTTACGACAGGCGATAATGAACACTGAAGCTTTCTTT	CASSLRQAIMNTEAFF
TRBJ2-3	TRBV6-1	-	-	TGTGCCAGCAGTGAAGCTTTGTACGGCACAGATACGCAGTATTTT	CASSEALYGTDTQYF
TRBJ2-1	TRBV7-7	-	-	TGTGCCAGCAGCAAGCAGGGGCTAGCGAATGAGCAGTTCTTC	CASSKQGLANEQFF
TRBJ1-1	TRBV5-1	-	-	TGCGCCAGCAGCTTGGGGCAGGGCTGGCGGACTGAAGCTTTCTTT	CASSLGQGWRTEAFF
TRBJ1-4	TRBV5-3	TRBD1	-	TGTGCCAGCAGCTTGAGGACAGGGGATGAAAAACTGTTTTTT	CASSLRTGDEKLFF
TRBJ2-7	TRBV6-5	-	-	TGTGCCAGCAGTTACCCCCCCTACGAGCAGTACTTC	CASSYPPYEQYF
TRBJ1-6	TRBV7-9	-	-	TGTGCCAGCAGCTTAGGCGGGAGCTCCTATAATTCACCCCTCCACTTT	CASSLGGSSYNSPLHF
TRBJ1-2	TRBV6-6	TRBD1	-	TGTGCCAGCAGAGGACAGGGGGAGGACTATGGCTACACCTTC	CASRGQGEDYGYTF
TRBJ1-1	TRBV28	TRBD1	-	TGTGCCAGCACCGAATCACAGGGGAGAGCTTTCTTT	CASTESQGRAFF
TRBJ2-7	TRBV27	-	once	TGTGCCAGCAGTACGACCGGGCAGCCCTACGAGCAGTACTTC	CASSTTGQPYEQYF
TRBJ2-1	TRBV14	-	once	TGTGCCAGCAGCCAAGTTCGTATGGAGCAGTTCTTC	CASSQVRMEQFF
TRBJ2-1	TRBV18	-	-	TGTGCCAGCTCACCAGCTGGGATCAGCTCCTACAATGAGCAGTTCTTC	CASSPAGISSYNEQFF
TRBJ2-5	TRBV5-1	-	-	TGCGCCAGCACCCAGCAAGAGACCCAGTACTTC	CASTQQETQYF
TRBJ2-7	TRBV11-3	-	-	TGTGCCAGCAGCTTAGATGGATACGAGCAGTACTTC	CASSLDGYEQYF
TRBJ1-2	TRBV5-4	TRBD1	-	TGTGCCAGCAGAACCGACAGGGCGGCTCATGGCTACACCTTC	CASRTDRAAHGYTF
TRBJ2-7	TRBV9	-	-	TGTGCCAGCAGCGTAGTGTTAGGGGAGGACGAGCAGTACTTC	CASSVVLGEDEQYF
TRBJ2-2	TRBV28	-	-	TGTGCCAGCAGTTTATCCGCCGGGGAGCTGTTTTTT	CASSLSAGELFF
TRBJ2-5	TRBV4-1	TRBD1	-	TGCGCCAGCAGCATAAGACAGGGGGTAGGGGAGACCCAGTACTTC	CASSIRQGVGETQYF
TRBJ1-5	TRBV5-6	TRBD1	-	TGTGCCAGCAGCTACATGAAAGCGGACAGGGACAATCAGCCCCAGCATTTT	CASSYMKADRDNQPQHF
TRBJ1-1	TRBV30	TRBD1	-	TGTGCCTGGAGTGTTGAAGACAGGGGATACTCTGAAGCTTTCTTT	CAWSVEDRGYSEAFF
TRBJ1-2	TRBV6-5	TRBD1	-	TGTGCCAGCAGGGGACAGGGGAGGTACTATGGCTACACCTTC	CASRGQGRYYGYTF
TRBJ2-3	TRBV10-1	-	-	TGCGCCAGCAGTGAGGGAGCCGTTTTCGATACGCAGTATTTT	CASSEGAVFDTQYF
TRBJ1-1	TRBV18	-	-	TGTGCCAGCTCACCCCCCAGGGGAGTTAAAAGTAGCACTGAAGCTTTCTTT	CASSPPRGVKSSTEAFF
TRBJ2-5	TRBV11-2	-	-	TGTGCCAGCAGCTTAAACGGGGATCGAGAGACCCAGTACTTC	CASSLNGDRETQYF
TRBJ1-3	TRBV9	-	once	TGTGCCAGCAGCGTAGGGGTTGGAAACACCATATATTTT	CASSVGVGNTIYF
TRBJ1-5	TRBV2	-	-	TGTGCCAGCAGTGAGCAGGGGCCTCAGCCCCAGCATTTT	CASSEQGPQPQHF
TRBJ2-2	TRBV7-9	TRBD1	-	TGTGCCAGCAGCTTCTTACGGACAGGGGGAGTCGGGGAGCTGTTTTTT	CASSFLRTGGVGELFF
TRBJ2-1	TRBV14	-	-	TGTGCCAGCAGCCAATTTACGGGGTGGGAGTTCTTC	CASSQFTGWEFF
TRBJ1-6	TRBV2	TRBD1	-	TGTGCCAGCAGTGAAGGCGGAAGGGGGCTCCCTAATTCACCCCTCCACTTT	CASSEGGRGLPNSPLHF
TRBJ2-1	TRBV18	-	-	TGTGCCAGCTCTCTATCCGGTGAGCAGTTCTTC	CASSLSGEQFF
TRBJ2-7	TRBV29-1	TRBD1	-	TGCAGCGTGGCGGACAGGGACGGCGAGCAGTACTTC	CSVADRDGEQYF
TRBJ1-1	TRBV4-2	-	-	TGTGCCAGCAGCCAAGTCTACACTGAAGCTTTCTTT	CASSQVYTEAFF
TRBJ2-2	TRBV6-1	-	-	TGTGCCAGCAGTCTTTCGGTCACCGGGGAGCTGTTTTTT	CASSLSVTGELFF
TRBJ2-1	TRBV9	TRBD1	-	TGTGCCAGCAGCGTAGCAGGGGGACAGTACAATGAGCAGTTCTTC	CASSVAGGQYNEQFF
TRBJ2-3	TRBV5-1	-	-	TGCGCCAGCAGCTTGGGGGGACTCGTCACAGATACGCAGTATTTT	CASSLGGLVTDTQYF
TRBJ1-6	TRBV11-1	TRBD1	-	TGTGCCAGCAGCCGAGGGACAGCTAATAATTCACCCCTCCACTTT	CASSRGTANNSPLHF
TRBJ2-2	TRBV19	-	-	TGTGCCAGTAGGTTGCAGGGCGCGAACACCGGGGAGCTGTTTTTT	CASRLQGANTGELFF
TRBJ2-5	TRBV5-4	-	-	TGTGCCAGCAGCCCCGCGACTCGAGAGACCCAGTACTTC	CASSPATRETQYF
TRBJ1-5	TRBV7-2	-	-	TGTGCCAGCAGCCTACAACACCAAGGCGGCGGTCAGCCCCAGCATTTT	CASSLQHQGGGQPQHF